This T cell receptor beta chain was profiled in a study of CD8 T cells in ankylosing spondylitis. Overall study findings and caveats: Reportedly, matched ankylosing spondylitis synovial fluid was significantly enriched for disease-linked clones.

TCRdb re-called the 5' RACE reads with MiXCR, one entry per CDR3 protein. The sample carries over 150,000 distinct CDR3 sequences, approximately 18% recorded once. Germline CDR1 reads ENHRY; CDR2 reads SYGVKD. The CDR3 totals 18 residues. J lost 0 bases, V lost 3 bases, and 7 bases had no gene match. In its sample, this clonotype was seen many times. Antigen: not known. The chain combines TRBV10-3 with TRBJ2-1; TRBD2 agrees at 11 bases. The origin of this receptor is a male donor aged 5-30 years with ankylosing spondylitis or in good health (not recorded which). Sequences were obtained from blood, either unsorted or a sorted T cell fraction (not recorded which). CDR3: CAISDTSGRRGSYNEQFF. In DNA form, the CDR3 reads TGTGCCATCAGTGACACTAGCGGGAGACGGGGCTCCTACAATGAGCAGTTCTTC.